This T cell receptor (beta chain) was profiled in a study of blood T cell repertoires in COVID-19. In the study overall: Donors in the United States, Italy and Spain gave samples during acute or convalescent COVID-19. The analysed material was cDNA or gDNA that came from T cells, B-cell-depleted T cells, or PBMCs.

Looked up from germline, CDR1 is SNHLY and CDR2 is FYNNEI. V was trimmed by 10 bases and J by 4 bases, leaving 19 bases between them. The CDR3 consists of 14 residues. Recruits, aged roughly 18 to 95 years, lived in around 24 US areas. Assay used: immunoSEQ multiplex PCR; TCRdb lists only in-frame clones, some missing. The data show around 280,000 clones, with 75% to 90% seen just once and less than 2% held by the top ten. This rearrangement joins TRBV2 to TRBJ1-1; no firm D call. This TCR derives from a woman aged 40 to 50 who had recovered from COVID-19. The material sequenced was PBMCs or T cells enriched from blood (not recorded which). CDR3 loop: CATSRGTGSTEAFF. For the CDR3, the DNA is TGTGCCACATCACGGGGTACGGGAAGCACTGAAGCTTTCTTT.